This entry describes one T cell receptor (beta chain). As handled by the study authors: Estimates of nucleated cell counts were drawn from the amplification of reference gene primers. Assay: immunoSEQ multiplex PCR; the TCRdb copy retains only in-frame clones and omits some. From that table come the V and J calls and clone size; the DNA was used to work out D and trimming. This sample carries 30,000 to 40,000 clones, 70% to 90% of them seen once, and the ten largest clones take around 6.9%. V lost 6 bases and J lost 0, with 15 bases in between. The CDR3 covers 16 residues. Per the germline V gene, CDR1 is KGHSH and CDR2 is LQKENI. The record originates from a study of blood T cell repertoires in COVID-19. Study at large: Sample material is recorded as cDNA or gDNA derived from T cells, B-cell-depleted T cells, or PBMCs.

This rearrangement joins TRBV18 to TRBJ1-3, with a possible D match to TRBD1 (5 bases). Input material: peripheral blood. This TCR was sampled from a human donor in a cohort sampled during active COVID-19. CDR3 sequence reads: CASSPSQVSSGNTIYF. CDR3 nucleotides: TGTGCCAGCTCGCCCTCACAGGTTAGCTCTGGAAACACCATATATTTT.